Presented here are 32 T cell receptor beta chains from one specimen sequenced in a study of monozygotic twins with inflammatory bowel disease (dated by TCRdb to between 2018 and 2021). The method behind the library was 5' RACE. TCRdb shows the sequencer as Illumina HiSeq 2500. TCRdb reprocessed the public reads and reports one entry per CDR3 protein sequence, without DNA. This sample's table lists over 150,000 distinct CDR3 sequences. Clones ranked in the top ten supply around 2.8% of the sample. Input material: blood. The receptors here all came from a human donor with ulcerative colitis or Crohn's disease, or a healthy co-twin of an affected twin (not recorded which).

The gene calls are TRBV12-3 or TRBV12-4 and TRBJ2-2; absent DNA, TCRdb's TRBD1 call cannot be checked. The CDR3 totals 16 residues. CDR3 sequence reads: CASSFEAQGGPGELFF.

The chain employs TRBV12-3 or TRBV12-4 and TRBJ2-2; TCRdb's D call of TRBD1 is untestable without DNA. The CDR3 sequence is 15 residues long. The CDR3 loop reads CASRPGTGGTGELFF.

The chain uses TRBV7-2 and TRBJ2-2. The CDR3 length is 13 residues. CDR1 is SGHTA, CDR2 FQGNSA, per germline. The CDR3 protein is CASSLKNTGELFF.

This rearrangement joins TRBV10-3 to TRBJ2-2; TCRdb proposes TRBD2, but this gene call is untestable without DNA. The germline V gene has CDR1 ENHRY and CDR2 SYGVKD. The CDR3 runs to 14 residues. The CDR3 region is CAISGTSRAGELFF.

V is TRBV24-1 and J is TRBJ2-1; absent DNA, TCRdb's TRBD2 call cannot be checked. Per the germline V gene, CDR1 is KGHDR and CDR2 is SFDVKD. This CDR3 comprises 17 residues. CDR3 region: CATSDLGTASSYNEQFF.

The CDR3: CASTPDTSGTNEQFF. The chain employs TRBV7-9 and TRBJ2-1; checking the TCRdb D call of TRBD2 is not possible without DNA. CDR1 and CDR2 from the germline V gene are SEHNR and FQNEAQ (reference sequence). This CDR3 is built from 15 residues.

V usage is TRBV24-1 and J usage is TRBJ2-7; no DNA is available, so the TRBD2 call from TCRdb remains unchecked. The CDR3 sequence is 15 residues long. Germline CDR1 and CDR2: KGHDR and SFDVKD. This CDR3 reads CATSDPRGKVGEQYF.

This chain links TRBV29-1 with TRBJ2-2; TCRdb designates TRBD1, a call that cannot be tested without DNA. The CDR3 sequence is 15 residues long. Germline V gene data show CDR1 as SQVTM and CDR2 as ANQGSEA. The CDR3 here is CSVEGPGLNTGELFF.

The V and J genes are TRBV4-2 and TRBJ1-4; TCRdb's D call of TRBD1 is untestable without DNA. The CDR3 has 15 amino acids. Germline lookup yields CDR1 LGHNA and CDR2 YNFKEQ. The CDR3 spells CASSPGDRRNEKLFF.

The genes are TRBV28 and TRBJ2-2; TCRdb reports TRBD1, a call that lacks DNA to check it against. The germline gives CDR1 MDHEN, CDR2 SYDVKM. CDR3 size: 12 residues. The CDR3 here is CASSPSDRGLFF.

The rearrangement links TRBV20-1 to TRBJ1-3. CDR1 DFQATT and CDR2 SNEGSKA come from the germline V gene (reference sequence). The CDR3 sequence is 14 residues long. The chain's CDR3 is CSARDGRPGNTIYF.

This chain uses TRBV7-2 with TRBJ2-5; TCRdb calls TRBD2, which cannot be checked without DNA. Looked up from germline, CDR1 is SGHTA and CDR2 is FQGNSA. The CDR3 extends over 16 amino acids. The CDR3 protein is CASSSGLAGARETQYF.

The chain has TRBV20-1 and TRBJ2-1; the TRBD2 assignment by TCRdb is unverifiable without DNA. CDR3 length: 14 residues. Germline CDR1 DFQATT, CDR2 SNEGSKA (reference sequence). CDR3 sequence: CSARTSGFRGEQFF.

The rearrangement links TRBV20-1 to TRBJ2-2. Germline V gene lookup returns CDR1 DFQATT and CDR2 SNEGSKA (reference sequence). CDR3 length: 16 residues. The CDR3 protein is CSARTDLAPNTGELFF.

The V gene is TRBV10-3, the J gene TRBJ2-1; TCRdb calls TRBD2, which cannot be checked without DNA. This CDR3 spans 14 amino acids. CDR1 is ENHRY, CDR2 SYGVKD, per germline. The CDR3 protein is CAISGRGTYNEQFF.

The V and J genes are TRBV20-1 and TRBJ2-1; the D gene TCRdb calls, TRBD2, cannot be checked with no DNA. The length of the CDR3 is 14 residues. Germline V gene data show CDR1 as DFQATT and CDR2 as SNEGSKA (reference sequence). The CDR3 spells CSALAGGGYNEQFF.

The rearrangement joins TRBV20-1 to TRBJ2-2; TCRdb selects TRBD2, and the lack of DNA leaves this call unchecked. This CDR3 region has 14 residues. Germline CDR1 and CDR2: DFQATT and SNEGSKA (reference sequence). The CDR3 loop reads CSASGRPNTGELFF.

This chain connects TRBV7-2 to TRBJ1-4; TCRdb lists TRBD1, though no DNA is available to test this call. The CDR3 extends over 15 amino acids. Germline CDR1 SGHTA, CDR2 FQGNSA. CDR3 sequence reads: CASSLAGTGSEKLFF.

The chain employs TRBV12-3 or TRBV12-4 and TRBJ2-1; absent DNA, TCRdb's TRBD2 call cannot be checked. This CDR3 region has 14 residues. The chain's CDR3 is CASKEDSAYNEQFF.

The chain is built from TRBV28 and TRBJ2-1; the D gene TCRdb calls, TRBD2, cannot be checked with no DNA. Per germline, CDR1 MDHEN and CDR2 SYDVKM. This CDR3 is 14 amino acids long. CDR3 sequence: CASSSPHLTRGGFF. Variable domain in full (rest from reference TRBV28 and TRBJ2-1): DVKVTQSSRYLVKRTGEKVFLECVQDMDHENMFWYRQDPGLGLRLIYFSYDVKMKEKGDIPEGYSVSREKKERFSLILESASTNQTSMYLCASSSPHLTRGGFFGPGTRLTVL.

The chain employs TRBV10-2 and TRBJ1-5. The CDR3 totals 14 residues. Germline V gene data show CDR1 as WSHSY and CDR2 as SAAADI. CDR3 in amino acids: CASSEPTRGEAQHF.

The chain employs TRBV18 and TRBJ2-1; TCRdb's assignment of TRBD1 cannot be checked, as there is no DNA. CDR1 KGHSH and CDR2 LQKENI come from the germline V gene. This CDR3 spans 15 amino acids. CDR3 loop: CASSPNRGDYNEQFF.

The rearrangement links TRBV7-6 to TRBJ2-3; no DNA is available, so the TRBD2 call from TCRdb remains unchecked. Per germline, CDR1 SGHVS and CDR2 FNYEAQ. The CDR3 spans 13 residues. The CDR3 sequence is CASSSGPTDTQYF.

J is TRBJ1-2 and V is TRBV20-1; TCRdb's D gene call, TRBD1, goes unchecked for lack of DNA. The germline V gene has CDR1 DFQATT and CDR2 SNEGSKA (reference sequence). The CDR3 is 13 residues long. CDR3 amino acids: CSATTGNSYGYTF.

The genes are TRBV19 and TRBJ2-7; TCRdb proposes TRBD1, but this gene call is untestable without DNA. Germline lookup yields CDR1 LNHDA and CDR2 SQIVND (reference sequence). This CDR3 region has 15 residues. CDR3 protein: CASSEMRGTGYEQYF.

CDR3 region: CASSRTSSTQYF. V gene TRBV6-2 or TRBV6-3 combines with J gene TRBJ2-3; with no DNA, the TCRdb D assignment of TRBD2 cannot be verified. The CDR3 sequence is 12 residues long. Germline CDR1 and CDR2: MNHEY and SVGEGT.

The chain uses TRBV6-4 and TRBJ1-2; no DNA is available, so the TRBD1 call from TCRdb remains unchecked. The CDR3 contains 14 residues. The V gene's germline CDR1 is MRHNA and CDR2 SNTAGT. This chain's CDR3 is CASSDDGGPDGYTF.

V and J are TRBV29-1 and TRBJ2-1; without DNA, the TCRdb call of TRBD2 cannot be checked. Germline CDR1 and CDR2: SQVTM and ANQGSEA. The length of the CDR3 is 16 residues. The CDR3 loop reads CSAVGSAGGIGNEQFF.

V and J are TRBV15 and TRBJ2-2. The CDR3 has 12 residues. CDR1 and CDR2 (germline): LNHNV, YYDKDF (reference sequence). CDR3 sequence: CATSREVGELFF.

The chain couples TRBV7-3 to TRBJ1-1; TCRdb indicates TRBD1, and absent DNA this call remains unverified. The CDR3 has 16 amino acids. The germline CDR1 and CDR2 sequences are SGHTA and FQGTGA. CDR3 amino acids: CASNAIPTGVDTEAFF. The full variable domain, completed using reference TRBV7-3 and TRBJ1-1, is GAGVSQTPSNKVTEKGKYVELRCDPISGHTALYWYRQSLGQGPEFLIYFQGTGAADDSGLPNDRFFAVRPEGSVSTLKIQRTERGDSAVYLCASNAIPTGVDTEAFFGQGTRLTVV.

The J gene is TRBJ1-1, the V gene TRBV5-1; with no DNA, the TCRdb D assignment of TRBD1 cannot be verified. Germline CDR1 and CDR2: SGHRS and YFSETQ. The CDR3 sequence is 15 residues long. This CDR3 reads CASSLEGTGVFEAFF.

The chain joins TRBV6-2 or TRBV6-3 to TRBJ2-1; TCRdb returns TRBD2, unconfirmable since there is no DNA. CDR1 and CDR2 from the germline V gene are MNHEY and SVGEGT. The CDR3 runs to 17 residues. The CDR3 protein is CASSVVLPGLAGREQFF.